Below are 28 T cell receptor beta chains sequenced from a single sample in a study of technical replicates of blood from several donors. Libraries were prepared by immunoSEQ multiplex PCR; TCRdb keeps only in-frame clonotypes and omits some of them. Of nearly 90,000 clones in the sample, approximately 95% were seen once. The sample comprised T cells isolated from PBMCs. These receptors were collected from a human donor in good health.

This clone was seen once. V is TRBV4-1 and J is TRBJ1-1; perhaps TRBD1 as D (6 bases). V lost 4 bases and J 4 bases, leaving 16 bases between the germline ends. CDR3 size: 15 residues. From germline, CDR1 is MGHRA and CDR2 YSYEKL. In DNA, the CDR3 is TGCGCCAGCAGCCCCCTCGGGCAGGGGAGCACTGAAGCTTTCTTT. It codes for CASSPLGQGSTEAFF.

The chain couples TRBV2 to TRBJ2-1; a possible D gene is TRBD1 (6 bases). V was trimmed by 8 bases and J by 8 bases, leaving 7 bases between them. The CDR3 loop spans 10 amino acids. Germline V gene data show CDR1 as SNHLY and CDR2 as FYNNEI. In DNA form, the CDR3 reads TGTGCCAGCGAGGGGGATGAGCAGTTCTTC. Encoded protein: CASEGDEQFF.

V usage is TRBV9 and J usage is TRBJ2-5; D might be TRBD2 (6 bases). Germline CDR1 is SGDLS and CDR2 is YYNGEE. The CDR3 has 13 residues. With 0 bases removed from V and 8 bases from J, the gap between germline ends came to 11 bases. This CDR3 is CASSVDGGGTQYF. The CDR3 bases are TGTGCCAGCAGCGTAGATGGGGGAGGCACCCAGTACTTC.

The chain employs TRBV30 and TRBJ2-3; D perhaps matches TRBD2 (5 bases). Between the trimmed V and J ends, which lost 7 bases and 2 bases, there was a span of 10 bases. The length of the CDR3 is 12 residues. Looked up from germline, CDR1 is GTSNPN and CDR2 is SVGIG (reference sequence). The CDR3 sequence is CAFGVLTDTQYF. Here the CDR3 DNA reads TGTGCCTTCGGGGTCCTCACAGATACGCAGTATTTT. Full variable domain (missing parts from reference TRBV30 and TRBJ2-3): SQTIHQWPATLVQPVGSPLSLECTVEGTSNPNLYWYRQAAGRGLQLLFYSVGIGQISSEVPQNLSASRPQDRQFILSSKKLLLSDSGFYLCAFGVLTDTQYFGPGTRLTVL.

J is TRBJ1-3 and V is TRBV9; no reliable D call. The CDR3 is made up of 14 amino acids. The V and J ends lost 4 bases and 0 bases respectively, with 8 bases between them. Per the germline V gene, CDR1 is SGDLS and CDR2 is YYNGEE. CDR3: CASSLGSSGNTIYF. DNA for the CDR3: TGTGCCAGCAGCCTAGGGAGCTCTGGAAACACCATATATTTT.

The genes are TRBV6-6 and TRBJ2-2; 9 bases agree with TRBD1. This CDR3 spans 14 amino acids. Germline lookup yields CDR1 MNHNY and CDR2 SVGAGI (reference sequence). J lost 4 bases, V lost 10 bases, and 7 bases had no gene match. The CDR3 DNA follows: TGTGCCACTAAAACAGGGGGCAGCACCGGGGAGCTGTTTTTT. Protein: CATKTGGSTGELFF.

The chain combines TRBV6-1 with TRBJ2-5, with 13 bases matching TRBD2. The CDR3 covers 18 residues. Germline CDR1 and CDR2: MNHNS and SASEGT. J lost 1 base, V lost 2 bases, and 7 bases had no gene match. The CDR3 nucleotides read TGTGCCAGCAGTGAAACCATGACTAGCGGGAGGCCCCAAGAGACCCAGTACTTC. Its translation: CASSETMTSGRPQETQYF.

This rearrangement joins TRBV27 to TRBJ2-7; 8 bases fit TRBD2. This CDR3 is 15 amino acids long. V lost 4 bases and J lost 0; bases outside the gene matches: 5. From germline, CDR1 is MNHEY and CDR2 SMNVEV (reference sequence). Here the CDR3 DNA reads TGTGCCAGCAGTTCAGACGGGAGGGCCTCCTACGAGCAGTACTTC. As protein: CASSSDGRASYEQYF.

V is TRBV6-5 and J is TRBJ2-4; no reliable D call. The CDR3 is 14 amino acids. Trimming pared 4 bases from V and 0 bases from J, leaving 7 bases between. From germline, CDR1 is MNHEY and CDR2 SVGAGI. The CDR3 bases are TGTGCCAGCAGTTGGGCTCTAGCCAAAAACATTCAGTACTTC. Translating it yields CASSWALAKNIQYF.

This chain connects TRBV7-3 to TRBJ2-1; D gene ambiguous. Trimming removed 3 bases at V and 15 bases at J, with 15 bases between. This CDR3 is built from 12 residues. CDR1 and CDR2 (germline): SGHTA, FQGTGA. The CDR3 here is CASSLTPRYLFF. The CDR3 DNA reads as TGTGCCAGCAGCTTGACTCCCCGTTATTTGTTCTTC.

V and J are TRBV19 and TRBJ1-4, with 8 nucleotides matching TRBD1. J was trimmed by 12 bases and V by 3 bases; bases with no gene match: 9. Germline-derived CDR1 and CDR2 are LNHDA and SQIVND (reference sequence). The CDR3 has 14 amino acids. The CDR3 region is CASSIPGQGMELFF. DNA for the CDR3: TGTGCCAGTAGTATCCCAGGACAGGGTATGGAACTGTTTTTT. The full variable domain, in which reference TRBV19 and TRBJ1-4 provide the parts outside the CDR3, is DGGITQSPKYLFRKEGQNVTLSCEQNLNHDAMYWYRQDPGQGLRLIYYSQIVNDFQKGDIAEGYSVSREKKESFPLTVTSAQKNPTAFYLCASSIPGQGMELFFGSGTQLSVL.

This clone appeared a single time. CDR3 sequence: CASSSSASGTGELFF. The CDR3 coding sequence is TGTGCCAGCAGTAGTAGCGCATCGGGCACCGGGGAGCTGTTTTTT. This chain connects TRBV2 to TRBJ2-2, with D perhaps TRBD2 (5 bases). V was trimmed by 5 bases and J by 4 bases, leaving 14 bases between them. Per the germline V gene, CDR1 is SNHLY and CDR2 is FYNNEI. CDR3 length: 15 residues. The full variable domain, its missing parts supplied by reference TRBV2 and TRBJ2-2, is EPEVTQTPSHQVTQMGQEVILRCVPISNHLYFYWYRQILGQKVEFLVSFYNNEISEKSEIFDDQFSVERPDGSNFTLKIRSTKLEDSAMYFCASSSSASGTGELFFGEGSRLTVL.

The V and J genes are TRBV7-9 and TRBJ2-7; TRBD1 agrees at 7 bases. The CDR3 loop spans 12 amino acids. The germline CDR1 and CDR2 sequences are SEHNR and FQNEAQ (reference sequence). V gave up 5 bases and J gave up 6 bases; unmatched junction bases: 4. The CDR3 sequence: CASSPGQLEQYF. The CDR3 region has the DNA TGTGCCAGCAGCCCGGGACAGCTCGAGCAGTACTTC.

The chain has TRBV18 and TRBJ1-2; 7 positions match TRBD1. Germline V CDR1 and CDR2: KGHSH, LQKENI. Germline trimming cut 4 bases from V and 3 bases from J; bases unmatched to any gene: 5. The CDR3 is made up of 14 amino acids. The CDR3, as DNA: TGTGCCAGCTCACGAGAGGGGGCAGACTATGGCTACACCTTC. Its translation: CASSREGADYGYTF. The full variable domain, with the rest looked up from reference TRBV18 and TRBJ1-2, is NAGVMQNPRHLVRRRGQEARLRCSPMKGHSHVYWYRQLPEEGLKFMVYLQKENIIDESGMPKERFSAEFPKEGPSILRIQQVVRGDSAAYFCASSREGADYGYTFGSGTRLTVV.

This clone appeared a single time. The chain has TRBV4-1 and TRBJ1-5, with TRBD1 matching 7 bases. The germline V gene has CDR1 MGHRA and CDR2 YSYEKL. Trimming took 0 bases from V and 3 from J; bases not matched to a gene: 5. The CDR3 is 16 residues long. The CDR3, as DNA: TGCGCCAGCAGCCAAGAACAGGGGCTCATCAATCAGCCCCAGCATTTT. It yields the protein CASSQEQGLINQPQHF.

The chain has TRBV7-2 and TRBJ1-1; maybe TRBD1 (6 bases). This CDR3 has 16 residues. Trimming removed 6 bases from V and 5 bases from J, with 22 bases in between. The germline gives CDR1 SGHTA, CDR2 FQGNSA. The CDR3 sequence: CASSFRGGGLVTEAFF. The CDR3 nucleotides read TGTGCCAGCAGTTTTCGGGGCGGGGGGCTGGTTACTGAAGCTTTCTTT.

The rearrangement uses TRBV9 and TRBJ1-3; 9 bases are shared with TRBD1. Looked up from germline, CDR1 is SGDLS and CDR2 is YYNGEE. V lost 2 bases, J lost 4 bases, and 4 bases stayed unmatched. The CDR3 totals 15 residues. The DNA of the CDR3 is TGTGCCAGCAGCGTGGGACAGGGTGGGGGAAACACCATATATTTT. It translates to CASSVGQGGGNTIYF. The full variable domain, completed using reference TRBV9 and TRBJ1-3, is DSGVTQTPKHLITATGQRVTLRCSPRSGDLSVYWYQQSLDQGLQFLIQYYNGEERAKGNILERFSAQQFPDLHSELNLSSLELGDSALYFCASSVGQGGGNTIYFGEGSWLTVV.

To note about this clone: At one end the junction does not follow the germline gene, possibly because of a read error. The gene calls are TRBV2 and TRBJ2-7, with 16 bases lining up with TRBD2. Germline V gene data show CDR1 as SNHLY and CDR2 as FYNNEI. The CDR3 runs 14 residues. This chain's CDR3 is CASSSGTSGRAPLF. The CDR3 coding sequence is TGTGCCAGCAGTTCCGGGACTAGCGGGAGGGCCCCTCTCTTC.

The chain recombines TRBV2 with TRBJ2-7; TRBD2 might be the D (5 bases). There are 11 residues in the CDR3. The germline CDR1 and CDR2 sequences are SNHLY and FYNNEI. V gave up 3 bases and J gave up 6 bases, with 6 bases separating them. The CDR3 DNA reads as TGTGCCAGCAGTGATGGGAGCGAGCAGTACTTC. Protein: CASSDGSEQYF.

This chain connects TRBV4-1 to TRBJ2-7; D may be TRBD1 (6 bases). Deletions cut 8 bases from V and 5 bases from J, with 16 bases between. CDR1 is MGHRA, CDR2 YSYEKL, per germline. The CDR3 extends over 13 amino acids. CDR3 region: CASGQQRGNEQYF. The CDR3 DNA sequence: TGCGCCAGCGGACAGCAAAGGGGTAACGAGCAGTACTTC.

V and J are TRBV4-2 and TRBJ2-7; tentative D call: TRBD2 (6 bases). The CDR3 contains 17 residues. Germline assignment: CDR1 LGHNA and CDR2 YNFKEQ. Trimming left V 0 bases short and J 1 base short, with 16 bases between. The CDR3 region is CASSQDPSGLLSYEQYF. The CDR3 nucleotides are TGTGCCAGCAGCCAAGACCCGAGCGGACTATTATCCTACGAGCAGTACTTC.

The chain employs TRBV27 and TRBJ2-7; 7 bases match TRBD1. This CDR3 region has 15 residues. After removal of 5 bases from V and 2 bases from J, the junction contained 9 bases not matched to a gene. CDR1 and CDR2 from the germline V gene are MNHEY and SMNVEV (reference sequence). The CDR3 here is CASSLTLGTAYEQYF. CDR3 nucleotide sequence: TGTGCCAGCAGTCTGACCCTGGGGACAGCCTACGAGCAGTACTTC.

V usage is TRBV7-2 and J usage is TRBJ2-3; D might be TRBD1 (5 bases). V lost 5 bases and J 2 bases, leaving 14 bases between the germline ends. There are 15 residues in the CDR3. The germline V gene has CDR1 SGHTA and CDR2 FQGNSA. CDR3 sequence: CASSTSAGITDTQYF. CDR3 bases: TGTGCCAGCAGCACCTCGGCAGGGATCACAGATACGCAGTATTTT.

The CDR3 reads CASSENAAEETQYF. CDR3 nucleotide sequence: TGCGCCAGCAGTGAGAACGCAGCGGAAGAGACCCAGTACTTC. This chain connects TRBV10-2 to TRBJ2-5; weak D call: TRBD2 (5 bases). This CDR3 comprises 14 residues. Trimming cost V 2 bases and J 3 bases, with 10 bases left between them. The germline V gene has CDR1 WSHSY and CDR2 SAAADI.

The V call is TRBV6-1, the J call TRBJ1-3; 7 positions agree with TRBD1. V dropped 1 base and J dropped 7; count of bases not matched to a gene: 4. The CDR3 covers 14 residues. Germline-derived CDR1 and CDR2 are MNHNS and SASEGT. The CDR3 protein is CASSEGQTGNTIYF. For the CDR3, the DNA is TGTGCCAGCAGTGAAGGACAGACAGGGAACACCATATATTTT.

The chain links TRBV9 to TRBJ2-1, with 9 bases that match TRBD2. Germline CDR1 reads SGDLS; CDR2 reads YYNGEE. Trimming cost V 0 bases and J 4 bases; bases outside gene matches: 5. The CDR3 is 16 amino acids. CDR3 protein: CASSVDGGRDYNEQFF. The CDR3 DNA follows: TGTGCCAGCAGCGTAGACGGCGGGAGGGATTACAATGAGCAGTTCTTC.

This chain uses TRBV7-2 with TRBJ2-2; no firm D call. The CDR3 runs 15 residues. The V gene's germline CDR1 is SGHTA and CDR2 FQGNSA. V shed 1 base and J shed 5 bases, with 11 bases lying between them. The chain's CDR3 is CASSLGLTGTGELFF. In DNA form, the CDR3 reads TGTGCCAGCAGCTTAGGTCTGACGGGTACCGGGGAGCTGTTTTTT.

The V call is TRBV2, the J call TRBJ2-2, with TRBD2 matching over 9 bases. CDR1 and CDR2 (germline): SNHLY, FYNNEI. Germline trimming cut 6 bases from V and 3 bases from J; bases unmatched to any gene: 2. The CDR3 has 14 amino acids. The CDR3 nucleotides are TGTGCCAGCAGCCTAGCGGGACACACCGGGGAGCTGTTTTTT. Amino acids: CASSLAGHTGELFF.